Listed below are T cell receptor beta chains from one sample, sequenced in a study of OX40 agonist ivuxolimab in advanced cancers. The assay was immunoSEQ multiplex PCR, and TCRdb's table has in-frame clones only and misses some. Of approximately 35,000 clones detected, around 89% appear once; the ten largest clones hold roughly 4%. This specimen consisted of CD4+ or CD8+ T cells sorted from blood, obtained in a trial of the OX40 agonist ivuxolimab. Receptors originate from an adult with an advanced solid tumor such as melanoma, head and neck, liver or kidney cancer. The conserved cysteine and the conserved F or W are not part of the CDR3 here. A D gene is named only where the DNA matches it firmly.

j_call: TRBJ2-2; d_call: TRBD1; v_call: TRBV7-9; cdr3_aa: ASSSLLGQGDTGELF
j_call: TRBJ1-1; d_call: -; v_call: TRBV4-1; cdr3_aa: ASSQAPLFLEAF
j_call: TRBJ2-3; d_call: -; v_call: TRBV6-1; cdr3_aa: ASRRGSFTDTQY
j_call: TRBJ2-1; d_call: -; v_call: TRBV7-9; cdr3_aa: ASSPPGDPYNEQF
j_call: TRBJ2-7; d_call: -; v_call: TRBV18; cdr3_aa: ASSDGGTPTYEQY
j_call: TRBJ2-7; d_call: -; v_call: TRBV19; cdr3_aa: ASSTRLGAYEQY
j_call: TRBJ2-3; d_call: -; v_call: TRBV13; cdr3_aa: ASSLGLRGTDTQY
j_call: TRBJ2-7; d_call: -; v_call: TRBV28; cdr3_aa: ASSFPGHLSYEQY
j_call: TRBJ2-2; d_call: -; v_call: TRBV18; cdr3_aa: ASSPGLFTGELF
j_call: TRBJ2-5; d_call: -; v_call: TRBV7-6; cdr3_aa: ASSVRGAETQY
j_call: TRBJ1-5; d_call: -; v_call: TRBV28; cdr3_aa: ASSFSGTSNQPQH
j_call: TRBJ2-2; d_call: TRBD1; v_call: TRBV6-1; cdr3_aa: ASSKQGFDTGELF
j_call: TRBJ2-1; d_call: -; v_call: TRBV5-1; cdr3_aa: ASSSYNEQF
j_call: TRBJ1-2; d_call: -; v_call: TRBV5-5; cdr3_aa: ASSRNPGPNYGYT
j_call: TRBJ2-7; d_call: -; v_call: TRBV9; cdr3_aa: ASSPSGRVSYEQY
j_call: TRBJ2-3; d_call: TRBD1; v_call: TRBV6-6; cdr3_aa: ASRTQQGAGTDTQY
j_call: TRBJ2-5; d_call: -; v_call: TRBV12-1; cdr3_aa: ASSCLAEIQETQY
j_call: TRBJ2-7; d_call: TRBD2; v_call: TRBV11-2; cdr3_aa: ASSRLASQLYEQY
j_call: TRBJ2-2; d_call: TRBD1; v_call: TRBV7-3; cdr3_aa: ASSLSGRDSRTGELF
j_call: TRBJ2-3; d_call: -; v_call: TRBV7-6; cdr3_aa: ASSRTRADTQY
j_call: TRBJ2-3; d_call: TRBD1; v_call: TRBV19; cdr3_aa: ASSRRQGSSTDTQY
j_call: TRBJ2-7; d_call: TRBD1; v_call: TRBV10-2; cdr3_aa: ASSVSGTGGYEQY
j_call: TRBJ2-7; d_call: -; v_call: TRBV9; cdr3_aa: ASSPGASYEQY
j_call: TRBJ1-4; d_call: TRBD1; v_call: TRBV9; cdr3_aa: ASSVGVRGHEKLF
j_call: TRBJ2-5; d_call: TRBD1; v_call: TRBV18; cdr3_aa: ASSRDRGQTQY
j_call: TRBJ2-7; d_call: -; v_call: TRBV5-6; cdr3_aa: ASSLEQFRDPYEQY
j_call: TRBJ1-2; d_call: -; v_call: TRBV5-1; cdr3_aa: ASSPGLNYGYT
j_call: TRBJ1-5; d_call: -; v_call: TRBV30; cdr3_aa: AWSVQGNQPQH
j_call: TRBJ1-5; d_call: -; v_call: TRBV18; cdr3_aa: ASSPPAGKSNQPQH
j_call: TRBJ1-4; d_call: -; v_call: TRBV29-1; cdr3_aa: SVTTLFATNEKLF
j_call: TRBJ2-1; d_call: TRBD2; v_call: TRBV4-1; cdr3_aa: ASSRGLAGGQGPHNEQF
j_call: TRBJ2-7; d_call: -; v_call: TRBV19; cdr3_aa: ASSTTGTLGSYEQY
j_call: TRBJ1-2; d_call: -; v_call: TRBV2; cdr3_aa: ASSKIGVTNYGYT
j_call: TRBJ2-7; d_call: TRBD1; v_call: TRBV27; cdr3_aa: ASSYRDSIYEQY
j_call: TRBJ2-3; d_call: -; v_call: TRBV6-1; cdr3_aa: ASSEAGIRFDTQY
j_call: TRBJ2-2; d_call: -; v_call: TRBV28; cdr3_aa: ASSSQTGELF
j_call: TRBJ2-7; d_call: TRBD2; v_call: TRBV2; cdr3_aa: ASSPIAGRTYEQY
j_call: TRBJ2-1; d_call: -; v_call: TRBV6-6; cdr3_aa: ASSRGLTGNNEQF
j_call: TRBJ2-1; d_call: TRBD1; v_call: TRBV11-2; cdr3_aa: ASSSPGGRGKQF
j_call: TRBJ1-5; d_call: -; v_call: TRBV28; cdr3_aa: ASSTPNQPQH
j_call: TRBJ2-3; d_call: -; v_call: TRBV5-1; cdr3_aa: ASSPQTSTDTQY
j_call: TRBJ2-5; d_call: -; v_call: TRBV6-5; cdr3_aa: ASRQGQETQY
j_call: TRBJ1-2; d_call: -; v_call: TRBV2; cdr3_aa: ASTVGGGYYGYT
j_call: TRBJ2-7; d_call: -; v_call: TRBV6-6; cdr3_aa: ASRWDSRNEQY
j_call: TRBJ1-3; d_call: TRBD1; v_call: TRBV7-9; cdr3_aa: ASSGSPGQFLTIY
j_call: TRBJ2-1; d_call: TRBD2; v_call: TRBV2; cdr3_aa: ASSTGTRGNEQF
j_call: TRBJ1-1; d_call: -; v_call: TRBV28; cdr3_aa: ASSLPAGLNTEAF
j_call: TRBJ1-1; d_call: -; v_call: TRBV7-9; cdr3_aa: ASSFWAMGNTEAF
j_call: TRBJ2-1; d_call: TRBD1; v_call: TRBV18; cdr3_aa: ASSLTGGSYNEQF
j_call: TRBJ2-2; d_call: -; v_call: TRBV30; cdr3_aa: AWQTGNTGELF
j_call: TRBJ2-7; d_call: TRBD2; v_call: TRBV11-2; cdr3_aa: ASSRTSGGSSYEQY
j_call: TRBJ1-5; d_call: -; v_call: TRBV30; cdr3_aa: AWSVQGMDQPQH
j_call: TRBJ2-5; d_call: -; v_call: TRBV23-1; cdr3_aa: ASSQSKIRHQETQY
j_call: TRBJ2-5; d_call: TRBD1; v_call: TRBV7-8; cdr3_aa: ASSYIRDRQETQY
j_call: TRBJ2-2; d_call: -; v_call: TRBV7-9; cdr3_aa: ASSLVPSAGELF
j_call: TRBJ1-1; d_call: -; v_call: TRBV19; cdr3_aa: ASSIGGVSEAF
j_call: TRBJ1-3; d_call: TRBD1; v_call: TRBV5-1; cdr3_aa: ASSLGPGTAGNTIY
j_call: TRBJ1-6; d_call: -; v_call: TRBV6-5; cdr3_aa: ASSYEGRINSPLH
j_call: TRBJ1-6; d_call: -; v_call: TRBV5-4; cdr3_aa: ASSSLGGGYNSPLH